Listed below are T cell receptor beta chains from one sample, sequenced in a study of graft-versus-host responses after intestinal transplantation. What these receptors recognize is not known. Method: immunoSEQ multiplex PCR; TCRdb's copy keeps in-frame clones and lacks some. Here the sample spans roughly 120,000 clones, 80% to 95% being singletons. This material consisted of unstimulated CD8+ T cells sorted from spleen or lymph node cells, taken before intestinal transplant. Receptors originate from a human donor who received an intestinal transplant. CDR3s leave out the opening cysteine and the closing phenylalanine or tryptophan.

v_call	j_call	cdr3_aa
TRBV19	TRBJ1-1	ASSIGAMNTEAF
TRBV6-1	TRBJ1-1	ASSDVGGTEAF
TRBV19	TRBJ2-7	ASSSAPQGFSSSYEQY
TRBV29-1	TRBJ1-1	SVEASEAF
TRBV7-7	TRBJ2-7	ASSLGQGSSYEQY
TRBV4-3	TRBJ2-7	ASSQEARDYEQY
TRBV29-1	TRBJ1-1	SVQQGEGEAF
TRBV27	TRBJ2-7	ASSFGAGPYEQY
TRBV28	TRBJ1-5	ASSFRSANQPQH
TRBV7-6	TRBJ2-1	ASSPRGSGRNNEQF